These T cell receptor beta chains were read from a single sample in a study of a mutant IDH1 vaccine in newly diagnosed glioma. Their target antigens are unknown. Using immunoSEQ multiplex PCR, the repertoire was profiled, and TCRdb retains in-frame clones only, with some absent. There are about 82,000 clones in the sample; around 85% occur only once, and approximately 2.3% lies in the top ten. Specimen: PBMCs, collected from a glioma patient whose treatment included an IDH1 peptide vaccine. These receptors all come from a man aged 25-40 years with glioma. Some clones in this sample may be carry-over from other donors' samples. CDR3s include the opening cysteine and the closing phenylalanine or tryptophan. The order of the fields is J gene, clone size, V gene, D gene, CDR3 protein, CDR3 DNA. A D gene is named only where the DNA matches it firmly. The listing skips clone size in some rows; elsewhere it reads once, few, many or a size class.

>TRBJ2-7|-|TRBV4-3|-
CASSQVTGTGYEQYF
TGCGCCAGCAGCCAGGTGACAGGGACTGGCTACGAGCAGTACTTC
>TRBJ2-5|few|TRBV10-2|-
CASSETSRETQYF
TGCGCCAGCAGTGAAACTAGCAGAGAGACCCAGTACTTC
>TRBJ2-7|few|TRBV28|-
CASSLWNFGRVSSYEQYF
TGTGCCAGCAGTTTATGGAATTTTGGGCGGGTTTCCTCCTACGAGCAGTACTTC
>TRBJ2-1|-|TRBV9|-
CASSVNGRTLGQFF
TGTGCCAGCAGCGTTAATGGGCGGACTCTTGGGCAGTTCTTC
>TRBJ2-3|-|TRBV7-8|-
CASSLADTQYF
TGTGCCAGCAGCTTAGCAGATACGCAGTATTTT
>TRBJ1-4|-|TRBV19|-
CATRDRLNEKLFF
TGTGCCACCAGAGACAGATTAAATGAAAAACTGTTTTTT
>TRBJ2-7|-|TRBV21-1|-
CASSKGGFYEQYF
TGTGCCAGCAGCAAAGGAGGTTTCTACGAGCAGTACTTC
>TRBJ2-6|-|TRBV19|-
CASSGRSGANVLTF
TGTGCCAGTAGTGGGAGGTCTGGGGCCAACGTCCTGACTTTC
>TRBJ1-5|few|TRBV28|TRBD1
CASSSGTGGTRQPQHF
TGTGCCAGCAGTTCCGGGACAGGGGGGACTCGGCAGCCCCAGCATTTT
>TRBJ2-7|-|TRBV25-1|TRBD1
CASSDPGQDRSYEQYF
TGTGCCAGCAGTGACCCCGGACAGGACAGATCCTACGAGCAGTACTTC
>TRBJ1-5|-|TRBV7-8|-
CASSLSGNSNQPQHF
TGTGCCAGCAGCTTATCAGGAAATAGCAATCAGCCCCAGCATTTT
>TRBJ1-6|-|TRBV9|-
CASSEETDSRVPLHF
TGTGCCAGCAGTGAAGAAACGGACAGCAGGGTACCCCTCCACTTT
>TRBJ2-5|-|TRBV2|-
CASSPQETQYF
TGTGCCAGCAGCCCCCAAGAGACCCAGTACTTC
>TRBJ2-3|-|TRBV7-2|TRBD2
CASSPLAGGIDTQYF
TGTGCCAGCAGCCCTCTAGCGGGGGGAATAGATACGCAGTATTTT
>TRBJ2-3|-|TRBV19|TRBD2
CASSPSGRSTDTQYF
TGTGCCAGTAGCCCTAGCGGAAGAAGCACAGATACGCAGTATTTT
>TRBJ2-3|-|TRBV7-2|-
CASSLASGVGDTQYF
TGTGCCAGCAGCTTAGCGTCGGGAGTTGGGGATACGCAGTATTTT
>TRBJ2-7|-|TRBV10-3|-
CAISPTGFDEQYF
TGTGCCATCAGTCCAACAGGGTTCGACGAGCAGTACTTC
>TRBJ2-7|-|TRBV15|-
CATSLTRGYEQYF
TGTGCCACCAGCCTTACCAGGGGCTACGAGCAGTACTTC
>TRBJ2-5|once|TRBV5-1|-
CASSITGVQETQYF
TGCGCCAGCAGCATTACAGGAGTACAAGAGACCCAGTACTTC
>TRBJ2-5|-|TRBV5-5|TRBD2
CASRRTSGETQYF
TGTGCCAGCAGACGGACTAGCGGCGAGACCCAGTACTTC
>TRBJ1-1|few|TRBV29-1|-
CSVEGLGTEAFF
TGCAGCGTTGAGGGGTTAGGAACAGAGGCTTTCTTT
>TRBJ2-3|-|TRBV11-2|-
CASSDGQLRSTDTQYF
TGTGCCAGCTCAGACGGACAGCTCAGGAGCACAGATACGCAGTATTTT
>TRBJ2-7|-|TRBV6-5|-
CASSYSVGSEQYF
TGTGCCAGCAGTTACTCGGTCGGCTCCGAGCAGTACTTC
>TRBJ2-5|-|TRBV7-6|TRBD2
CASSPRLAGGVIQETQYF
TGTGCCAGCAGCCCGAGACTAGCGGGGGGTGTAATCCAAGAGACCCAGTACTTC
>TRBJ2-3|-|TRBV6-5|-
CASSNVRTDTQYF
TGTGCCAGCAGTAATGTGCGCACAGATACGCAGTATTTT
>TRBJ2-3|-|TRBV4-3|-
CASSQDGADEDTQYF
TGCGCCAGCAGCCAAGACGGAGCGGATGAAGATACGCAGTATTTT
>TRBJ2-7|-|TRBV7-2|TRBD2
CASSLVAGTYEQYF
TGTGCCAGCAGCTTAGTAGCGGGAACCTACGAGCAGTACTTC
>TRBJ2-1|-|TRBV15|TRBD2
CATSYGTTEQFF
TGTGCCACCAGCTACGGGACTACCGAGCAGTTCTTC
>TRBJ2-2|-|TRBV6-5|TRBD2
CASSYSTSGSGELFF
TGTGCCAGCAGTTACTCAACTAGCGGGTCCGGGGAGCTGTTTTTT
>TRBJ2-5|once|TRBV5-6|-
CASSLGGALKETQYF
TGTGCCAGCAGCTTGGGAGGAGCTCTCAAAGAGACCCAGTACTTC
>TRBJ2-1|-|TRBV6-5|TRBD2
CAATREGGEQFF
TGTGCCGCTACCCGGGAGGGGGGGGAGCAGTTCTTC